A selection of T cell receptor beta chains follows, all from one sample in a study of shared clonotypes between healthy human individuals. Using immunoSEQ multiplex PCR, the repertoire was profiled, and TCRdb retains in-frame clones only, with some absent. Here the sample spans roughly 2.6 million clones, more than 80% being singletons. The sample was naive CD4+ T cells sorted from blood. Receptors were obtained from a man aged 18 to 29 in good health. The CDR3 runs from the conserved cysteine through the conserved F or W. Each record gives: D gene, V gene, clone size, J gene, CDR3 protein, CDR3 DNA. The D gene is left open where the match is weak. Part of the rows lack a size; the others show once, few, many or a class for expanded clones.

d_call: TRBD1
v_call: TRBV5-1
clone_size: once
j_call: TRBJ2-5
cdr3_aa: CASSLLRRDRQGETQYF
cdr3_nt: TGCGCCAGCAGCTTGTTACGCCGGGACAGGCAAGGGGAGACCCAGTACTTC

d_call: -
v_call: TRBV5-1
clone_size: -
j_call: TRBJ2-1
cdr3_aa: CASSMDRNEQFF
cdr3_nt: TGCGCCAGCAGCATGGACAGAAATGAGCAGTTCTTC

d_call: -
v_call: TRBV6-5
clone_size: -
j_call: TRBJ1-1
cdr3_aa: CASSYEPGANTEAFF
cdr3_nt: TGTGCCAGCAGTTACGAACCAGGGGCGAACACTGAAGCTTTCTTT

d_call: -
v_call: TRBV6-5
clone_size: once
j_call: TRBJ1-1
cdr3_aa: CASSTTPNTEAFF
cdr3_nt: TGTGCCAGCAGTACGACACCGAACACTGAAGCTTTCTTT

d_call: -
v_call: TRBV6-1
clone_size: -
j_call: TRBJ2-2
cdr3_aa: CASDHLAATGELFF
cdr3_nt: TGTGCCAGCGATCATCTAGCTGCCACCGGGGAGCTGTTTTTT

d_call: -
v_call: TRBV28
clone_size: -
j_call: TRBJ2-7
cdr3_aa: CASSLGQSRGPYEQYF
cdr3_nt: TGTGCCAGCAGTTTGGGGCAGTCAAGGGGCCCCTACGAGCAGTACTTC

d_call: -
v_call: TRBV6-5
clone_size: -
j_call: TRBJ1-1
cdr3_aa: CASSYSPGQYNTEAFF
cdr3_nt: TGTGCCAGCAGTTACTCGCCTGGACAGTATAACACTGAAGCTTTCTTT

d_call: -
v_call: TRBV15
clone_size: -
j_call: TRBJ2-5
cdr3_aa: CATSRGRAVKGTQYF
cdr3_nt: TGTGCCACCAGCAGAGGACGGGCCGTAAAGGGGACCCAGTACTTC

d_call: -
v_call: TRBV28
clone_size: -
j_call: TRBJ1-2
cdr3_aa: CASSLGGSYGYTF
cdr3_nt: TGTGCCAGCAGTCTCGGGGGCTCCTATGGCTACACCTTC

d_call: -
v_call: TRBV15
clone_size: -
j_call: TRBJ1-4
cdr3_aa: CATSSDRPGKEKLFF
cdr3_nt: TGTGCCACCAGCAGTGACAGGCCAGGGAAGGAAAAACTGTTTTTT

d_call: TRBD1
v_call: TRBV28
clone_size: -
j_call: TRBJ1-5
cdr3_aa: CASSSGQGKVQPQHF
cdr3_nt: TGTGCCAGCAGTTCGGGACAGGGGAAGGTTCAGCCCCAGCATTTT

d_call: TRBD2
v_call: TRBV27
clone_size: once
j_call: TRBJ2-3
cdr3_aa: CASSPRTSGITDTQYF
cdr3_nt: TGTGCCAGCAGTCCCAGGACTAGCGGGATTACAGATACGCAGTATTTT

d_call: -
v_call: TRBV6-6
clone_size: -
j_call: TRBJ1-1
cdr3_aa: CASRPRGDLNTEAFF
cdr3_nt: TGTGCCAGCAGACCCCGTGGAGACCTGAACACTGAAGCTTTCTTT

d_call: -
v_call: TRBV30
clone_size: -
j_call: TRBJ1-2
cdr3_aa: CAWSGGAEVGYTF
cdr3_nt: TGTGCCTGGAGTGGGGGGGCGGAGGTGGGCTACACCTTC

d_call: -
v_call: TRBV2
clone_size: -
j_call: TRBJ2-7
cdr3_aa: CASAGQPPYEQYF
cdr3_nt: TGTGCCAGCGCCGGACAGCCACCCTACGAGCAGTACTTC

d_call: -
v_call: TRBV5-1
clone_size: -
j_call: TRBJ2-3
cdr3_aa: CASSPTPSGTDTQYF
cdr3_nt: TGCGCCAGCAGCCCAACTCCATCCGGCACAGATACGCAGTATTTT

d_call: -
v_call: TRBV6-5
clone_size: -
j_call: TRBJ1-3
cdr3_aa: CASRRSKGNTIYF
cdr3_nt: TGTGCCAGCAGGCGTTCGAAAGGAAACACCATATATTTT

d_call: -
v_call: TRBV19
clone_size: once
j_call: TRBJ1-6
cdr3_aa: CASSILMSPGRDSPLHF
cdr3_nt: TGTGCCAGTAGTATCCTAATGTCGCCGGGACGGGATTCACCCCTCCACTTT

d_call: -
v_call: TRBV30
clone_size: -
j_call: TRBJ2-7
cdr3_aa: CAWKLGYSYEQYF
cdr3_nt: TGTGCCTGGAAATTAGGTTACTCCTACGAGCAGTACTTC